This is a list of T cell receptor beta chains from one sample in a study of blood T cell repertoires in COVID-19. Sequenced by immunoSEQ multiplex PCR; TCRdb stores in-frame clones only, minus some. The table lists about 58,000 clones, 90% of them singletons. Sequencing was performed on peripheral blood. These receptors were taken from a man aged 60 to 75 with active COVID-19. The CDR3 runs from the conserved cysteine through the conserved F or W. D genes are given only for firm matches. Size values are once, few and many counts, or a class for expanded clones, and some rows have none.

CDR3: CAWEMGLAGGKTQYF; DNA: TGTGCCTGGGAAATGGGACTAGCGGGGGGCAAGACCCAGTACTTC; D: TRBD2; V: TRBV30; J: TRBJ2-5; size: NA
CDR3: CSVGQRLNTEAFF; DNA: TGCAGCGTGGGACAGAGACTGAACACTGAAGCTTTCTTT; D: TRBD1; V: TRBV29-1; J: TRBJ1-1; size: NA
CDR3: CASSYGTGSYEQYF; DNA: TGTGCCAGCAGTTACGGGACAGGCTCCTACGAGCAGTACTTC; D: TRBD1; V: TRBV27; J: TRBJ2-7; size: NA
CDR3: CASSPFPQSTVGYTF; DNA: TGTGCCAGCAGTCCGTTCCCACAGTCAACCGTGGGCTACACCTTC; D: NA; V: TRBV27; J: TRBJ1-2; size: NA
CDR3: CASSRAEGKLFF; DNA: TGTGCCAGCAGCCGGGCAGAGGGAAAACTGTTTTTT; D: NA; V: TRBV7-9; J: TRBJ1-4; size: NA
CDR3: CASCPGRGGGSYNSPLHF; DNA: TGTGCCAGCTGCCCGGGACGCGGGGGGGGCTCCTATAATTCACCCCTCCACTTT; D: NA; V: TRBV27; J: TRBJ1-6; size: NA
CDR3: CASSLGVGNTIYF; DNA: TGTGCCAGCAGCTTAGGGGTTGGAAACACCATATATTTT; D: NA; V: TRBV5-5; J: TRBJ1-3; size: NA
CDR3: CASSFYPDEQYF; DNA: TGTGCCAGCAGCTTTTACCCGGACGAGCAGTACTTC; D: NA; V: TRBV7-9; J: TRBJ2-7; size: NA
CDR3: CASSTGTGGLPQHF; DNA: TGTGCCAGTAGTACTGGGACAGGGGGCCTGCCCCAGCATTTT; D: TRBD1; V: TRBV19; J: TRBJ1-5; size: NA
CDR3: CASSLWGRGEQYF; DNA: TGTGCCAGCAGTTTATGGGGGAGGGGCGAGCAGTACTTC; D: TRBD2; V: TRBV28; J: TRBJ2-7; size: few
CDR3: CASSQGLAGAGDEQYF; DNA: TGTGCCAGCAGCCAAGGACTAGCGGGAGCAGGGGACGAGCAGTACTTC; D: TRBD2; V: TRBV4-2; J: TRBJ2-7; size: once
CDR3: CASRPTGAEGQPQHF; DNA: TGCGCCAGCAGACCAACAGGGGCAGAGGGGCAGCCCCAGCATTTT; D: TRBD1; V: TRBV5-1; J: TRBJ1-5; size: once
CDR3: CASRRSSGSSYEQYF; DNA: TGTGCCAGCAGACGAAGCTCGGGAAGCTCCTACGAGCAGTACTTC; D: NA; V: TRBV7-2; J: TRBJ2-7; size: NA
CDR3: CASSPPLNTEAFF; DNA: TGTGCCAGCAGCCCCCCATTGAACACTGAAGCTTTCTTT; D: NA; V: TRBV11-2; J: TRBJ1-1; size: NA
CDR3: CASSPGQGYEQYF; DNA: TGTGCCAGCAGTCCGGGACAGGGTTACGAGCAGTACTTC; D: TRBD1; V: TRBV3-1/TRBV3-2; J: TRBJ2-7; size: NA
CDR3: CASSLTDRFRFYGYTF; DNA: TGTGCCAGCAGCTTAACGGACAGATTTCGGTTTTATGGCTACACCTTC; D: NA; V: TRBV11-2; J: TRBJ1-2; size: NA
CDR3: CASSLESTDTQYF; DNA: TGTGCCAGCAGCTTGGAGAGTACAGATACGCAGTATTTT; D: NA; V: TRBV5-4; J: TRBJ2-3; size: NA
CDR3: CASSTVGLVDEQFF; DNA: TGTGCCAGTAGTACCGTGGGACTGGTCGATGAGCAGTTCTTC; D: NA; V: TRBV19; J: TRBJ2-1; size: NA
CDR3: CASTITSGTSGRARFGELFF; DNA: TGTGCCAGTACTATAACTTCGGGGACTAGCGGGAGGGCCCGATTCGGGGAGCTGTTTTTT; D: TRBD2; V: TRBV19; J: TRBJ2-2; size: NA
CDR3: CASSPGRQGGGSYEQYF; DNA: TGTGCCAGCAGCCCCGGACGACAGGGGGGAGGCTCCTACGAGCAGTACTTC; D: TRBD1; V: TRBV7-2; J: TRBJ2-7; size: NA
CDR3: CASSRAGTDTQYF; DNA: TGTGCCAGCAGCAGGGCAGGGACAGATACGCAGTATTTT; D: NA; V: TRBV14; J: TRBJ2-3; size: once
CDR3: CASSLGTGIRGEKLFF; DNA: TGTGCCAGCAGCTTGGGGACAGGGATTCGAGGGGAAAAACTGTTTTTT; D: TRBD1; V: TRBV5-6; J: TRBJ1-4; size: NA
CDR3: CASSSWTSLEAFF; DNA: TGTGCCAGCAGCTCGTGGACAAGTTTAGAAGCTTTCTTT; D: NA; V: TRBV5-6; J: TRBJ1-1; size: NA
CDR3: CASRTAAGPYNSPLHF; DNA: TGCGCCAGCAGAACGGCAGCGGGCCCCTATAATTCACCCCTCCACTTT; D: NA; V: TRBV5-1; J: TRBJ1-6; size: NA
CDR3: CASSGWVPYNEQFF; DNA: TGTGCCAGCAGCGGGTGGGTCCCGTACAATGAGCAGTTCTTC; D: NA; V: TRBV6-5; J: TRBJ2-1; size: once
CDR3: CASSVAGPAGGNNEQFF; DNA: TGTGCCAGCAGCGTAGCTGGCCCAGCGGGGGGGAACAATGAGCAGTTCTTC; D: TRBD2; V: TRBV9; J: TRBJ2-1; size: NA
CDR3: CASSRGTGALYEQYF; DNA: TGTGCCAGCAGTAGGGGGACAGGGGCCCTCTACGAGCAGTACTTC; D: TRBD1; V: TRBV6-5; J: TRBJ2-7; size: NA
CDR3: CASSPGQGLEQFF; DNA: TGTGCCAGCTCACCGGGACAGGGCCTTGAGCAGTTCTTC; D: TRBD1; V: TRBV18; J: TRBJ2-1; size: NA
CDR3: CASSSQGGSTDTQYF; DNA: TGTGCCAGCAGCTCGCAGGGGGGAAGCACAGATACGCAGTATTTT; D: NA; V: TRBV7-3; J: TRBJ2-3; size: NA
CDR3: CASSLGRANTGELFF; DNA: TGTGCCAGCAGCCTAGGGAGGGCGAACACCGGGGAGCTGTTTTTT; D: TRBD2; V: TRBV3-1/TRBV3-2; J: TRBJ2-2; size: NA
CDR3: CASSFLSAGANVLTF; DNA: TGCGCCAGCAGCTTTTTATCAGCTGGGGCCAACGTCCTGACTTTC; D: NA; V: TRBV5-1; J: TRBJ2-6; size: few
CDR3: CASSYRQGSNEKLFF; DNA: TGTGCCAGCAGTTACAGACAGGGGTCTAATGAAAAACTGTTTTTT; D: TRBD1; V: TRBV6-6; J: TRBJ1-4; size: NA